This T cell receptor beta chain was recovered during a study of T-cell reconstitution after alpha-beta-depleted transplantation in children. A library of TCRbeta sequences, prepared with unique molecular identifiers, was generated. Using its own MiXCR run on the PCR reads, TCRdb lists one record per CDR3 protein. The sample records a few hundred thousand distinct CDR3 sequences, around 10% being singletons. The CDR3 totals 15 residues. Germline CDR1 is SGDLS and CDR2 is YYNGEE. Trimming at V came to 4 bases and at J to 2 bases, leaving 8 bases not matched to a gene. This specimen was PBMCs from the stem cell graft donor, taken from the stem cell graft. This clonotype was obtained from a human donor who donated a stem cell graft to a child with acute lymphoblastic leukemia. This chain links TRBV9 with TRBJ2-7; 8 nucleotides line up with TRBD2. The DNA for the CDR3 is TGTGCCAGCAGCTCGGGGGGGACTGGGGCCTACGAGCAGTACTTC. It encodes CASSSGGTGAYEQYF.